This T cell receptor (beta chain) was captured by sequencing in a study of T cells after somatic rescue of genetic block. CDR3 length equals 13 residues. With 0 bases removed from V and 3 bases from J, the gap between germline ends came to 6 bases. Germline loops: CDR1 SGDLS, CDR2 YYNGEE. This table comes from immunoSEQ multiplex PCR, and its TCRdb copy is limited to in-frame clones, with some not included. The table shows about 88,000 clones, with 80% to 90% occurring only once. A remark on this clone: Within the sample, other DNA sequences also encode this same CDR3.

This sequence was found in a woman younger than 35. The rearrangement uses TRBV9 and TRBJ1-1; D gene ambiguous. The sequenced sample was peripheral blood mononuclear cells (PBMCs). Here the CDR3 reads CASSVGRDTEAFF. Written as DNA, the CDR3 is TGTGCCAGCAGCGTAGGGAGGGACACTGAAGCTTTCTTT.